This entry is about one T cell receptor beta chain. Its antigen is unknown. The sample comes from a study of vaccination and CD4 T cells after COVID-19. Sample treatment: approximately 9-day PBMC culture with coronavirus spike peptide pools or control peptides (ViraFEST assay). The Oncomine TCR Beta short-read assay generated sequence data from the DNA of cultured CD4+ T cells. Using its own MiXCR run on the PCR reads, TCRdb lists one record per CDR3 protein. The sample has some 20,000 distinct CDR3 sequences; around 58% are singletons. The CDR3 extends over 14 amino acids. V was trimmed by 6 bases and J by 2 bases, leaving 8 bases between them.

The chain links TRBV12-3 or TRBV12-4 to TRBJ1-6; possibly TRBD1 for D (6 bases). The source is a human donor who had recovered from COVID-19. Material: CD4+ T cells from blood, cultured in vitro. CDR3 loop: CASSHRAYNSPLHF. The CDR3 DNA sequence: TGTGCCAGCAGCCACAGGGCCTATAATTCACCCCTCCACTTT.